This TCR beta chain is from a study of blood T cell repertoires in COVID-19. Study-wide background: COVID-19 samples from acute and convalescent phases originated in the United States, Italy and Spain. T cells, B-cell-depleted T cells, or PBMCs provided the cDNA or gDNA that served as material.

The CDR3 has 15 amino acids. Deletions cut 0 bases from V and 1 base from J, with 10 bases between. CDR1 MNHEY and CDR2 SVGAGI come from the germline V gene. Original data processing: The authors estimated nucleated cell counts from reference gene primer amplification. Generated by immunoSEQ multiplex PCR, the TCRdb table keeps only in-frame clones and is missing some. The D gene and trimming were derived from the DNA, and the V and J assignments and clone size from that table. The sample records 200,000 or so clones, 85% to 90% being singletons. Sample: peripheral blood. The receptor was isolated from a man in his fifties or sixties with acute or convalescent COVID-19. This chain uses TRBV6-5 with TRBJ2-7, with D tentatively TRBD1 (6 bases). CDR3 coding DNA: TGTGCCAGCAGTTACTCGGCAGGGGATTCCTACGAGCAGTACTTC. Its protein is CASSYSAGDSYEQYF.